The clone carrying this T cell receptor (beta chain) was observed once. Its antigen is unidentified. This entry comes from a study of shared clonotypes between healthy human individuals. Deletions cut 5 bases from V and 2 bases from J, with 12 bases between. This CDR3 spans 14 amino acids. The germline gives CDR1 MNHNS, CDR2 SASEGT. Each sorted subset replicate got 200 ng genomic DNA, roughly 30,000 genomes. The assay was immunoSEQ multiplex PCR, and TCRdb's table has in-frame clones only and misses some. Of about 1 million clones in the sample, roughly 80% are singletons; the top ten hold around 1.5%. Regarding the study as a whole: Naive CD4 clonotypes overlapped across a few donors at approximately 5%. Sampling covered nothing but blood. Tissue TCR repertoires likely differ from those found in blood.

Source material: memory CD4+ T cells sorted from blood. Specified subset: CD45RA-negative fraction. This clonotype originated in a man aged 18 to 29 in good health. The chain joins TRBV6-1 to TRBJ1-2; no definite D call. The CDR3 is CASSISSNNYGYTF. The CDR3, as DNA: TGTGCCAGCAGTATCTCTAGTAACAACTATGGCTACACCTTC.